Sequencing of this T cell receptor (beta chain) was carried out in a study of blood T cell repertoires in COVID-19. Recovered Cohort 3 donors showed two negative PCRs, clearance, or symptom resolution. This CDR3 contains 17 residues. In germline, CDR1 is MNHEY, CDR2 SMNVEV (reference sequence). The J segment lost 4 bases and the V segment lost 4 bases, leaving 11 bases of the junction unmatched. Generated by immunoSEQ multiplex PCR, the TCRdb table keeps only in-frame clones and is missing some. The sample contains hundreds of thousands of clones, 80% to 90% of which appear only once. The source material was PBMCs or T cells enriched from blood (not recorded which). This TCR was sampled from a woman aged 55-69 years who had recovered from COVID-19. The chain links TRBV27 to TRBJ1-2, with 11 bases that match TRBD1. This CDR3 reads CASSSRTGGAGSYGYTF. DNA for the CDR3: TGTGCCAGCAGTTCCCGGACAGGGGGCGCCGGTAGCTATGGCTACACCTTC.